These T cell receptor beta chains were read from a single sample in a study of cytomegalovirus exposure and HLA in healthy donors. TCRdb's table, derived via immunoSEQ multiplex PCR, lists solely in-frame clones and lacks some. The table lists nearly 200,000 clones, around four fifths of them singletons, with 6.5% in the top ten. The source material was PBMCs. The receptors shown here come from a woman aged 45-65 years in good health and CMV-seropositive. The CDR3 runs from the conserved cysteine through the conserved F or W. Each record gives: J gene, D gene, clone size, V gene, CDR3 protein, CDR3 DNA. A D gene is named only where the DNA matches it firmly. Rows may omit the clone size; those that give it use once, few, many or a size class.

>TRBJ2-5|TRBD1|.|TRBV12-5
CASGPGTGIHQETQYF
TGTGCTAGTGGCCCCGGGACAGGAATCCACCAAGAGACCCAGTACTTC
>TRBJ2-7|.|few|TRBV7-2
CASSPRLVWYEQYF
TGTGCCAGCAGCCCGCGACTAGTCTGGTACGAGCAGTACTTC
>TRBJ1-3|TRBD1|.|TRBV12-5
CASGLTSGGGGNTIYF
TGTGCTAGTGGTTTGACTTCAGGGGGCGGTGGAAACACCATATATTTT
>TRBJ2-5|TRBD2|.|TRBV6-1
CASVSSGVQETQYF
TGTGCCAGCGTCTCTAGCGGCGTCCAAGAGACCCAGTACTTC
>TRBJ2-3|TRBD2|.|TRBV29-1
CSVQTTSGSTDTQYF
TGCAGCGTCCAAACAACTAGCGGTTCCACAGATACGCAGTATTTT
>TRBJ2-2|TRBD2|.|TRBV2
CASSGAAGGNTGELFF
TGTGCCAGCAGTGGGGCAGCGGGGGGGAACACCGGGGAGCTGTTTTTT
>TRBJ2-3|.|.|TRBV28
CASGSGSTDTQYF
TGTGCCAGCGGGAGCGGAAGCACAGATACGCAGTATTTT
>TRBJ2-1|.|.|TRBV13
CASSLRGLLDNEQFF
TGTGCCAGCAGCTTAAGGGGACTGCTAGACAATGAGCAGTTCTTC
>TRBJ2-3|TRBD2|.|TRBV29-1
CSVVLAVPADTQYF
TGCAGCGTTGTTCTAGCGGTCCCCGCAGATACGCAGTATTTT
>TRBJ1-6|.|.|TRBV5-1
CASQRLPSGDSPLHF
TGCGCCAGCCAGCGGCTCCCCTCGGGGGATTCACCCCTCCACTTT
>TRBJ2-7|.|.|TRBV29-1
CSVSPSGLTYEQYF
TGCAGCGTTTCCCCTTCGGGACTGACCTACGAGCAGTACTTC
>TRBJ1-1|.|.|TRBV27
CASSFRGTEAFF
TGTGCCAGCAGTTTCAGAGGGACTGAAGCTTTCTTT
>TRBJ1-5|TRBD1|.|TRBV5-8
CASSGTGYSNQPQHF
TGTGCCAGCAGCGGGACAGGTTATAGCAATCAGCCCCAGCATTTT
>TRBJ1-1|.|once|TRBV21-1
CASSSAGPMNTEAFF
TGTGCCAGCAGCTCGGCGGGGCCCATGAACACTGAAGCTTTCTTT
>TRBJ2-4|.|.|TRBV21-1
CASTEDRPKLAKNIQYF
TGTGCCAGCACCGAGGACAGGCCTAAACTAGCCAAAAACATTCAGTACTTC
>TRBJ2-4|TRBD1|.|TRBV9
CASAGRGQGDIQYF
TGTGCCAGCGCCGGACGCGGGCAGGGGGACATTCAGTACTTC
>TRBJ1-1|TRBD1|.|TRBV5-4
CASSPGTGMRQVTEAFF
TGTGCCAGCAGCCCTGGGACAGGGATGCGTCAGGTCACTGAAGCTTTCTTT
>TRBJ2-1|.|few|TRBV10-1
CASSPTGILVFF
TGCGCCAGCAGTCCCACAGGAATCTTGGTGTTCTTC
>TRBJ2-3|TRBD2|.|TRBV5-4
CASSSRLAGVTDTQYF
TGTGCCAGCAGCTCCCGACTAGCGGGGGTTACAGATACGCAGTATTTT
>TRBJ2-5|.|.|TRBV7-3
CASSRGQQETQYF
TGTGCCAGCAGCAGAGGACAGCAAGAGACCCAGTACTTC
>TRBJ2-2|.|many|TRBV19
CASSFGREYGELFF
TGTGCCAGTAGTTTTGGCAGGGAATACGGGGAGCTGTTTTTT
>TRBJ2-7|TRBD1|.|TRBV5-4
CASSLGDRDPPYEQYF
TGTGCCAGCAGCTTGGGGGACAGGGACCCACCCTACGAGCAGTACTTC
>TRBJ2-3|TRBD1|few|TRBV7-9
CASSLTGTDTQYF
TGTGCCAGCAGCTTGACAGGGACAGATACGCAGTATTTT
>TRBJ2-7|.|.|TRBV6-5
CASSPDREGNEQYF
TGTGCCAGCTCCCCCGACAGAGAAGGAAACGAGCAGTACTTC
>TRBJ1-2|.|few|TRBV28
CASSSLGGGGYTF
TGTGCCAGCAGTTCCCTCGGGGGAGGCGGCTACACCTTC
>TRBJ1-2|TRBD1|.|TRBV28
CASTGQGFYGYTF
TGTGCCTCCACAGGACAGGGCTTCTATGGCTACACCTTC
>TRBJ2-7|TRBD2|.|TRBV4-1
CASSPRLAGGLAYEQYF
TGCGCCAGCAGCCCACGACTAGCGGGAGGTCTAGCCTACGAGCAGTACTTC
>TRBJ2-2|TRBD1|.|TRBV5-8
CASSYDRAVTGELFF
TGTGCCAGCAGTTACGACAGGGCGGTCACCGGGGAGCTGTTTTTT
>TRBJ1-2|.|.|TRBV2
CASSGPGTNYGYTF
TGTGCCAGCAGTGGCCCAGGAACTAACTATGGCTACACCTTC
>TRBJ1-3|.|.|TRBV5-1
CASSLMDSGNTIYF
TGCGCCAGCAGCTTGATGGACAGTGGAAACACCATATATTTT
>TRBJ1-4|TRBD1|few|TRBV4-2
CASSQGTGRTNEKLFF
TGTGCCAGCAGCCAAGGGACAGGGCGGACTAATGAAAAACTGTTTTTT
>TRBJ1-3|TRBD1|.|TRBV5-1
CASSPGTVDTIYF
TGCGCCAGCAGCCCAGGGACAGTCGACACCATATATTTT
>TRBJ2-7|.|.|TRBV6-4
CASSDAQGPTYEQYF
TGTGCCAGCAGTGACGCCCAGGGCCCTACCTACGAGCAGTACTTC
>TRBJ1-3|.|.|TRBV6-5
CASSTGFSGNTIYF
TGTGCCAGCAGTACAGGGTTCTCTGGAAACACCATATATTTT
>TRBJ2-7|.|.|TRBV27
CASSFGTDSYEQYF
TGTGCCAGCAGTTTTGGGACTGACTCCTACGAGCAGTACTTC
>TRBJ2-7|.|.|TRBV10-1
CATQPGRGYEQYF
TGCGCCACCCAGCCGGGCAGGGGCTACGAGCAGTACTTC
>TRBJ2-3|.|.|TRBV14
CASSPSLSTDTQYF
TGTGCCAGCAGCCCTAGCCTGAGCACAGATACGCAGTATTTT